The entry below gives a single T cell receptor beta chain sequence along with its context. These data are taken from a study of shared clonotypes between healthy human individuals. Across the whole study: In total, the donors were a couple of women and a few men aged 18 to 49.

V gave up 4 bases and J gave up 7 bases; unmatched junction bases: 8. CDR1 and CDR2 from the germline V gene are LNHDA and SQIVND (reference sequence). This CDR3 contains 14 residues. Naivety among CD8 cells was defined by CD45RO negativity and positive CCR7 selection, thereby excluding terminally differentiated effector memory CD45RA+ cells. Nashville, Tennessee was home to all donors, who were Caucasian adults. Here immunoSEQ multiplex PCR was the method, and the copy in TCRdb shows in-frame clones only, minus some. The sample contains about 700,000 clones, around 92% of which appear only once. The chain links TRBV19 to TRBJ2-7, with 9 positions matching TRBD1. The receptor comes from a man aged 25 to 45 in good health. The sequenced sample was naive CD8+ T cells sorted from blood. CDR3 coding DNA: TGTGCCAGTAGTAGCGGGACAGGGTTCTGGGAGCAGTACTTC. It yields the protein CASSSGTGFWEQYF.